The count of the clone carrying this T cell receptor beta chain is one. Assay: immunoSEQ multiplex PCR; the TCRdb copy retains only in-frame clones and omits some. The data hold roughly 350,000 clones, with about 90% observed a single time. The data were taken from a study of blood T cell repertoires in COVID-19. This receptor was identified in a woman between 18 and 29 years old who had recovered from COVID-19. Sequences were obtained from peripheral blood.

This CDR3 reads CASSLRTTGPGELFF. The CDR3 DNA follows: TGTGCCAGCAGTCTCCGTACGACAGGCCCCGGGGAGCTGTTTTTT. The chain couples TRBV11-2 to TRBJ2-2, with TRBD1 as a possible D gene (6 bases). The CDR3 sequence is 15 residues long. Trimming removed 6 bases at V and 6 bases at J, with 17 bases between. Per germline, CDR1 SGHAT and CDR2 FQNNGV.